This T cell receptor beta chain derives from a study of cytomegalovirus exposure and HLA in healthy donors (dated by TCRdb to the late 2010s). As for the study more broadly: An earlier analysis of approximately 640 of the donors reported about 250 Gb of sequence data and 120 million or so unique TCR beta sequences from approximately 180 million T cells. In a later genetic analysis, genome-wide SNP genotypes for about 55% of the roughly 700 donors were used, and that subset was treated as a discovery cohort. All discovery cohort repertoires had been generated on a single sequencing platform. A separate validation cohort of approximately 130 different subjects was used in addition to the approximately 700-subject first cohort. HLA typing included class I and class II loci at four-digit resolution. Roughly 300 gigabases of sequencing data and approximately 85 million unique TCR sequences were included in an early release covering several hundred HLA-typed donors. In a later analysis, previously published TCR beta repertoires from 600 to 850 donors were re-analyzed and high-resolution HLA genotyping was added so that TCR occurrence patterns could be studied. Across some 400 genotyped donors of the cohort, an average of approximately 200,000 unique TCR beta nucleotide sequences per donor were sequenced, and 15% to 20% of those sequences were non-productive. Rather than drawing on any new phenotypic data, the later analysis identified candidate immune exposures from TCR beta sequences and the way those sequences occurred across donors. To predict cytomegalovirus infection status, the study combined high-throughput TCR immunosequencing, statistical association of individual TCRs with disease status, and machine learning. The genetic ancestry cluster associated with self-reported Caucasian donors included 65% to 90% of the roughly 410 genotyped donors. The T cell repertoires of about 700 subjects were profiled by immunosequencing and related to cytomegalovirus serostatus. The study aimed to test whether cataloging public T cell receptors could reveal signatures of past pathogen exposure. Donor age, sex, ethnicity and CMV serostatus were collected together with the repertoire data. Typing coverage varied by locus: roughly 620-640 donors for A, B, C, DRB1 and DQB1; roughly 560 for DQA1; more than 600 for DPA1; approximately 470 for DPB1. To decide whether each TCR beta V gene segment behaved as functional or pseudogenic, an earlier analysis of some 600 of the donors relied on high-throughput TCR beta sequencing. Several DR-DQ haplotypes were handled as single units for association and clustering because linkage in the cohort was strong. Here is what the overall study found, with its caveats: A group of highly shared sequence variants was considered likely to be a technical artifact of the sequencing pipeline. A further reported finding was that TCR beta sequences accurately predicted the HLA-A and HLA-B alleles for most subjects in the first cohort. In a later analysis, 16,951 TCR beta sequences were associated with specific HLA alleles at a false discovery rate of 0.05. Because HLA typing was unavailable for some donors at each locus, only the typed subset was used in association tests. Across donors, most TCR sequences were observed very rarely, whereas some public TCRs were present in many individuals. Compared with equally common non-associated chains, HLA-associated TCR beta chains in a later analysis were more clonally expanded and had lower generation probabilities. When HLA alleles, especially DR and DQ, strongly co-occurred, attributing TCR associations to individual alleles was difficult. Some 15 rarely observed V segments, including chromosome 9 orphons, were excluded from the earlier analysis of approximately 500 of the donors because counts were too low. The authors suggested that the approach could potentially be extended to other disease states and immunological phenotypes. In a later analysis, several top co-occurrence clusters were reported to appear linked to parvovirus B19, influenza, CMV and Epstein-Barr virus. Correlated functional status among segregating V segments might be attributable to linkage disequilibrium, but an unknown experimental factor could not be ruled out. For the cohort, immune exposure information was limited to CMV serostatus. According to a later analysis, most CMV-associated TCR beta chains appeared to be HLA-restricted, and the HLA associations seemed to be driven largely by CMV exposure. The classifier was reported to diagnose cytomegalovirus status with high specificity and sensitivity in both the original cohort and the validation cohort. In the study, roughly 160 TCR beta chains were listed as associated with cytomegalovirus. V-gene and J-gene trimming of TCR beta chains was associated with a missense DCLRE1C variant in a later genetic analysis, and the association was replicated in an independent cohort. In a later analysis, the rate of TCR association differed among HLA loci, with DRB1 alleles having the most associated TCRs and HLA-C alleles having the fewest. In an earlier analysis of around 500 of the donors, most TCR beta V segments appeared in productive rearrangements about 87% or about 30% of the time, broadly matching IMGT annotations. In a later genetic analysis, fewer N-insertions in productive TCRs were reported among donors in an Asian-associated ancestry cluster than the roughly 640-donor mean. In vitro tests confirmed that a few of the cytomegalovirus-associated TCR beta chains recognize cytomegalovirus antigens. The presence/absence analyses assumed that sequencing depth was roughly uniform across donors, and that assumption may not be true. In this cohort, only TCR beta chains were sequenced, and detectable features were limited by the absence of alpha or paired-chain data.

The cohort comprised 670 or so healthy bone marrow donors. All cohort members were sampled while nominally healthy, although unrecorded immune exposures were likely present. The donor was CMV seronegative and belonged to the group of approximately 320 seronegative cohort members. A peripheral blood sample was collected from each donor, and TCR beta sequencing was performed on peripheral blood mononuclear cells. Genomic DNA extraction from the blood cell samples was performed with the Qiagen DNeasy Blood Extraction Kit. Libraries were constructed by the immunoSEQ multiplex PCR assay. For the multiplex PCR, a mixture combining 60 forward primers for TCR Vbeta segments and 13 reverse primers for TCR Jbeta segments was used. The CDR3 region of rearranged TCR beta genes was amplified from genomic DNA with a multiplex PCR assay. The amplified TCR beta libraries were sequenced on the Illumina HiSeq System as 87-base-pair reads. On the authors' methods: A later analysis counted tens of millions of unique TCR beta chains across the roughly 700 repertoires, and some 11 million of these chains were shared by at least two donors. A nearest-neighbor algorithm error-corrected the raw reads and collapsed the reads into unique sequences, merging closely related sequences to remove PCR and sequencing errors. CDR3 sequences were aligned to IMGT reference sequences to assign V, D and J gene segments. For a sequence to be retained, a match of at least six nucleotides to both a V gene segment and a J gene segment was required. Rearrangements were called productive when the CDR3 lacked stop codons and stayed in frame with V and J; all others were non-productive. CDR3 was defined according to IMGT convention as the region running from the second conserved V-encoded cysteine to the conserved J-encoded phenylalanine. The earlier analysis of about 590 of the donors excluded sequences that lacked an unambiguous match to a single V gene segment. In an earlier analysis of 587 of the donors, V segments were called functional above 56.7% productive rearrangements and were called segregating when the between-donor standard deviation exceeded 5%. A statistical classification framework was built for diagnosing cytomegalovirus status from the catalog of TCR beta chain sequences. In a later analysis, TCR nucleotide sequences were compared against IMGT/GENE-DB human TR gene sequences so that V and J genes could be assigned. Using the TCRdist pipeline, a later analysis assigned CDR3 sequences along with most-parsimonious VDJ recombination scenarios. In a later analysis, each TCR beta chain was defined by its CDR3 amino acid sequence together with its V-gene family, and reads lacking a unique V-gene family were excluded. A later analysis removed 500 to 600 highly shared, low-generation-probability nucleotide sequences to deal with suspected cross-contamination and a sequencing artifact. A later analysis calculated a clonal expansion index for each public chain from normalized within-repertoire ranks of inferred template counts. In a later analysis, generation probabilities were computed with a VDJ recombination model fitted to out-of-frame rearrangements, and the resulting probabilities were checked against IGoR. In a later analysis, hypergeometric tests were used to score TCR-TCR, TCR-HLA and TCR-CMV co-occurrence, with a repertoire-size bias correction applied to TCR pairs. A later analysis estimated false discovery rates by permuting HLA or CMV assignments 20 times. In a later analysis, co-occurring TCRs were grouped using DBSCAN, with TCRdist sequence similarity added in when clustering inside HLA-allele-positive subsets. For co-occurrence clustering, repertoires with fewer than 30,000 or more than 120,000 public chains were excluded, along with roughly five repertoires with anomalous nucleotide sharing. TCRdb mirrors the immuneACCESS table, restricted to in-frame sequences. Some clones are absent from its copies; in checked studies, under half trace to an unresolved V gene, and the reason for the others is unknown. From that table come the V and J calls and clone size; the DNA was used to work out D and trimming. The sample has 130,000 or so clones on record, approximately 71% of them singletons. Clones ranked in the top ten supply 3% to 3.5% of the sample.

Remarks on this clone: What antigen it recognizes has not been identified. No clone much larger than this one lies a single base away; base qualities are absent.

The receptor was isolated from a man in his forties in good health and CMV-seronegative. Sample: PBMCs.

The DNA reads as follows: TGTGCCAGCAGAACCGGGACAGGCACAGATACGCAGTATTTT. It encodes CASRTGTGTDTQYF. The chain employs TRBV28 and TRBJ2-3, with TRBD1 matching 7 junction bases. V is pruned by 6 bases and J by 1 base, leaving 4 bases of the junction without a gene match. CDR1 MDHEN and CDR2 SYDVKM were looked up in the germline V gene. The CDR3 covers 14 residues, taking in both the cysteine and the phenylalanine. The read is trimmed to its CDR3 DNA, 42 bases read in frame from base 1.